Reported below is one TCR beta chain. The specificity of this receptor is unknown. No base quality information exists; no much larger clone differs at one position. This entry comes from a study of cytomegalovirus exposure and HLA in healthy donors (dated by TCRdb to 2016 to 2017). Background for the entire study: An earlier analysis of some 600 of the donors reported approximately 300 Gb of sequence data and 117 million unique TCR beta sequences obtained from about 179 million T cells. Besides the first cohort of hundreds of subjects, a separate validation cohort made up of 120 different subjects was used. A handful of DR-DQ haplotypes were handled as single units for association and clustering because linkage in the cohort was strong. An earlier analysis of more than 450 of the donors used high-throughput TCR beta sequencing to judge whether each TCR beta V gene segment behaved as functional or pseudogenic. To predict cytomegalovirus infection status, the study brought together high-throughput TCR immunosequencing, statistical association of individual TCRs with disease status, and machine learning. Alongside the repertoire data, information on donor age, sex, ethnicity and CMV serostatus was compiled. The genetic ancestry cluster associated with self-reported Caucasian donors included 70% to 85% of the roughly 400 genotyped donors. Class I and class II HLA loci were covered by the typing at four-digit resolution. Among almost 400 genotyped donors of the cohort, an average of about 240,000 unique TCR beta nucleotide sequences were sequenced per donor, 15% to 20% of them non-productive. The T cell repertoires of under 700 subjects were profiled by immunosequencing and related to cytomegalovirus serostatus. A later analysis re-analyzed previously published TCR beta repertoires from 660 or so donors and added high-resolution HLA genotyping to study TCR occurrence patterns. All discovery cohort repertoires had been generated using a single sequencing platform. The study aimed to test whether cataloging public T cell receptors could reveal signatures of past pathogen exposure. Typing coverage differed by locus: A, B, C, DRB1 and DQB1 were typed in about 629-640 donors, DQA1 in approximately 520, DPA1 in nearly 610, and DPB1 in 472. Rather than drawing on any new phenotypic data, the later analysis identified candidate immune exposures from TCR beta sequences and the way those sequences occurred across donors. An early release that covered roughly 600 HLA-typed donors contained around 300 gigabases of sequencing data and about 93 million unique TCR sequences. In a later genetic analysis, genome-wide SNP genotypes for about 65% of the 666 donors were used, and that subset was treated as a discovery cohort.

In total, 666 healthy bone marrow donors made up the cohort. Cohort members were all nominally healthy when sampled, although unrecorded immune exposures were likely present. The donor tested CMV seronegative, placing the donor among the 350 to 400 seronegative members of the cohort. Every donor gave a peripheral blood sample, and the peripheral blood mononuclear cells from that sample were used for TCR beta sequencing. The Qiagen DNeasy Blood Extraction Kit was used to extract genomic DNA from the blood cell samples. General study outcomes and caveats: Presence/absence analyses assumed roughly uniform sequencing depth across donors, an assumption that may not hold. In a later analysis, TCR association rates were found to vary across HLA loci, with the most associated TCRs seen for DRB1 alleles and the fewest for HLA-C alleles. Most TCR sequences were observed very rarely across donors, whereas some public TCRs were present in many individuals. A later analysis found that most CMV-associated TCR beta chains appeared HLA-restricted, with HLA associations seemingly driven largely by CMV exposure. The study gave a list of 150 to 200 TCR beta chains associated with cytomegalovirus. The 87-base-pair reads could not distinguish some IMGT-functional V segments, including TRBV6-2 and TRBV6-3, so those segments were excluded. Immune exposure information for the cohort was limited to CMV serostatus. The sequencing pipeline was judged likely to have produced a cluster of highly shared sequence variants as a technical artifact. The authors suggested that the approach could potentially be extended to other disease states and immunological phenotypes. A few of the identified cytomegalovirus-associated TCR beta chains were confirmed in vitro to be specific for cytomegalovirus antigens. V-gene and J-gene trimming of TCR beta chains was associated with a missense DCLRE1C variant in a later genetic analysis, and the association was replicated in an independent cohort. When HLA alleles, especially DR and DQ, strongly co-occurred, attributing TCR associations to individual alleles was difficult. Because counts were too low, some 17 rarely observed V segments, including chromosome 9 orphons, were left out of the earlier analysis of a few hundred of the donors. A later analysis reported that several top co-occurrence clusters appeared linked to parvovirus B19, influenza, CMV and Epstein-Barr virus. Because HLA typing was missing for some donors at each locus, association tests included only the typed subset. An earlier analysis of approximately 590 of the donors showed that most TCR beta V segments appeared in productive rearrangements either about 87% or about 30% of the time, which broadly matched IMGT annotations. Compared with equally common non-associated chains, HLA-associated TCR beta chains in a later analysis were more clonally expanded and had lower generation probabilities. Correlated functional status among segregating V segments might reflect linkage disequilibrium, but an unknown experimental factor could not be ruled out. A further reported finding was that TCR beta sequences accurately predicted the HLA-A and HLA-B alleles for most subjects in the first cohort. A later genetic analysis reported fewer N-insertions in productive TCRs among donors in an Asian-associated ancestry cluster than the roughly 640-donor mean. The classifier was reported to diagnose cytomegalovirus status with high specificity and sensitivity in both the original and validation cohorts. Specific HLA alleles were associated with 15,000 to 20,000 TCR beta sequences at a false discovery rate of 0.05 in a later analysis. In this cohort, only TCR beta chains were sequenced, and detectable features were limited by the absence of alpha or paired-chain data.

V is reduced by 7 bases and J by 10 bases, leaving a spacing of 20 bases between them. The germline V gene (reference sequence) gives CDR1 as LNHDA and CDR2 as SQIVND. The CDR3 goes from the cysteine to the phenylalanine over 15 residues. Only CDR3 DNA is held: 45 bases, read in frame from base 1. Library prep was done by the immunoSEQ multiplex PCR assay. For the multiplex PCR, a mixture combining 60 forward primers for TCR Vbeta segments and 13 reverse primers for TCR Jbeta segments was used. A multiplex PCR assay on genomic DNA amplified the CDR3 region of rearranged TCR beta genes. On the Illumina HiSeq System, the amplified TCR beta libraries were sequenced as 87-base-pair reads. The original methods were these. Across the roughly 640 repertoires, a later analysis counted tens of millions of unique TCR beta chains, around 11 million of which were shared by at least two donors. A nearest-neighbor algorithm error-corrected the raw reads and collapsed the reads into unique sequences, merging closely related sequences to remove PCR and sequencing errors. To assign V, D and J gene segments, CDR3 sequences were aligned to IMGT reference sequences. Each retained sequence needed at least a six-nucleotide match to both a V gene segment and a J gene segment. Rearrangements were called productive when the CDR3 lacked stop codons and stayed in frame with V and J; all others were non-productive. CDR3 was defined by IMGT convention, running from the second conserved V-encoded cysteine to the conserved J-encoded phenylalanine. The earlier analysis of 550 to 650 of the donors excluded any sequence lacking an unambiguous match to a single V gene segment. An earlier analysis of just under 600 of the donors called V segments functional above 56.7% productive rearrangements and segregating when the between-donor standard deviation exceeded 5%. A statistical classification framework was built for diagnosing cytomegalovirus status from the catalog of TCR beta chain sequences. In a later analysis, TCR nucleotide sequences were compared against IMGT/GENE-DB human TR gene sequences so that V and J genes could be assigned. Using the TCRdist pipeline, a later analysis assigned CDR3 sequences along with most-parsimonious VDJ recombination scenarios. A later analysis defined each TCR beta chain by its CDR3 amino acid sequence plus V-gene family, and excluded reads lacking a unique V-gene family. In a later analysis, approximately 640 highly shared, low-generation-probability nucleotide sequences were removed to address suspected cross-contamination and a sequencing artifact. In a later analysis, a clonal expansion index was calculated for each public chain from normalized within-repertoire ranks of inferred template counts. A later analysis computed generation probabilities with a VDJ recombination model fitted to out-of-frame rearrangements, and checked the results against IGoR. In a later analysis, hypergeometric tests were used to score TCR-TCR, TCR-HLA and TCR-CMV co-occurrence, with a repertoire-size bias correction applied to TCR pairs. To estimate false discovery rates, a later analysis permuted the HLA or CMV assignments 20 times. In a later analysis, co-occurring TCRs were grouped with DBSCAN, and TCRdist sequence similarity was added when clustering was performed within HLA-allele-positive subsets. Repertoires with fewer than 30,000 or more than 120,000 public chains, plus five repertoires with anomalous nucleotide sharing, were excluded from co-occurrence clustering. The table comes from immuneACCESS by way of TCRdb, which keeps in-frame sequences with V and J called. Part of the clones is missing from these tables; in studies checked, under half for an unresolved V gene and the rest for unknown reasons. V, J and clone size are taken as reported in that table, and D and trimming were inferred from the DNA itself. The sample table holds under 250,000 clones, of which around 78% were seen once. The ten largest clonotypes hold 1.5% to 2% of the sample.

The rearranged segments are TRBV19 and TRBJ1-6, with an unclear D gene assignment. Sequencing used PBMCs. The clonotype was recovered from a man aged 25-40 years in good health and CMV-seronegative. The CDR3 region: CASNTDFVSGSPLHF. The DNA reads TGTGCCAGTAATACCGACTTTGTCTCTGGGTCACCCCTCCACTTT.